This TCR beta chain emerged from a study of blood T cell repertoires in COVID-19. Study overall: There were acute and convalescent COVID-19 samples, and they came from the United States, Italy and Spain. In each case, the material was cDNA or gDNA derived from T cells, B-cell-depleted T cells, or PBMCs.

Looked up from germline, CDR1 is MNHEY and CDR2 is SVGEGT. Trimming took 0 bases from V and 2 from J, leaving 11 bases between them. The CDR3 runs 16 residues. In the source study's methods: Nucleated cell number was recorded as an estimate derived from reference gene primer amplification. Libraries were prepared by immunoSEQ multiplex PCR; TCRdb keeps only in-frame clonotypes and omits some of them. The V and J calls and clone size were taken over from that table, and D and trimming were inferred from the DNA. The table lists under 400,000 clones, 90% of them singletons. This receptor was obtained from a man aged 18 to 29 with active or convalescent COVID-19. The chain is built from TRBV6-2 or TRBV6-3 and TRBJ1-5, with D uncertain. The sequencing sample was made of peripheral blood. The CDR3 is CASSYSTRQGNQPQHF. For the CDR3, the DNA is TGTGCCAGCAGTTACTCGACTAGACAAGGCAATCAGCCCCAGCATTTT.